The present T cell receptor (beta chain) was sequenced within a study of T cell repertoires in cytomegalovirus infection. In TCRdb, the reads were re-called with MiXCR into one record per CDR3 protein. The sample has 900,000 to 950,000 distinct CDR3 sequences, about a third seen once; the top ten hold more than 12%. CDR1 and CDR2 (germline): MNHEY, SMNVEV (reference sequence). The CDR3 is made up of 16 amino acids. The V end lost 6 bases, the J end lost 4 bases, and 21 bases lay between the germline ends. In the case of this clonotype: Its antigen is unidentified.

V is TRBV27 and J is TRBJ1-2; D may be TRBD1 (6 bases). The source of this sequence is a human donor in good health (CMV status not recorded). Some clones in this sample may be carry-over from other donors' samples. The sequenced sample was cultured CD8+ T cells from PBMCs, obtained from culture after CMV antigen stimulation. The CDR3, as DNA: TGTGCCAGCAGATCGGGACACGACCCTGTTGGCTATGGCTACACCTTC. This gives the protein CASRSGHDPVGYGYTF.